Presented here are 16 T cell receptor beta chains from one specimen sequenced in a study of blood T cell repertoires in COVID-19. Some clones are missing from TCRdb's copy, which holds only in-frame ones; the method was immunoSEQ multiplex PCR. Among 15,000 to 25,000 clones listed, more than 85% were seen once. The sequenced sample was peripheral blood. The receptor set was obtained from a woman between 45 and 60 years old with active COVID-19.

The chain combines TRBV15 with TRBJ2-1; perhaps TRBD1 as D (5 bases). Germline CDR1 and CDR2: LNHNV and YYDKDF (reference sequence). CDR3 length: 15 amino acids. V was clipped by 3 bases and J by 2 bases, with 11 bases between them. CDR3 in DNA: TGTGCCACCAGCAGTTCACAGGAGCCCTACAATGAGCAGTTCTTC. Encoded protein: CATSSSQEPYNEQFF.

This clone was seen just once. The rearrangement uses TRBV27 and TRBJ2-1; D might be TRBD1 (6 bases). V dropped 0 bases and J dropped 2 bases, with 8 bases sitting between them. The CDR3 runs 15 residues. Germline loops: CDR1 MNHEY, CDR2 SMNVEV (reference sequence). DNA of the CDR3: TGTGCCAGCAGTTTATCCGGGACACCCTACAATGAGCAGTTCTTC. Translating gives CASSLSGTPYNEQFF.

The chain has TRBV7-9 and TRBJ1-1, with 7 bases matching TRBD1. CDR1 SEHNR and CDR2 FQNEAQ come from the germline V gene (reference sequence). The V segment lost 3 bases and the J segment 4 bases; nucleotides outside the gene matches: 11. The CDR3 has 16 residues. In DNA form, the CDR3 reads TGTGCCAGCAGCTTGTCTGGCCAGGGGGGAGCCACTGAAGCTTTCTTT. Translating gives CASSLSGQGGATEAFF.

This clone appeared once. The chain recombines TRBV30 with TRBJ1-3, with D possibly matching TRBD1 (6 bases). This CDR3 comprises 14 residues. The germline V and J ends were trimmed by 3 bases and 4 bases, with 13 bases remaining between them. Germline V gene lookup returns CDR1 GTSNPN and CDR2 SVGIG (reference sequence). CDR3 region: CAWRSGVLGNTIYF. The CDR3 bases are TGTGCCTGGAGGTCAGGGGTTCTAGGAAACACCATATATTTT.

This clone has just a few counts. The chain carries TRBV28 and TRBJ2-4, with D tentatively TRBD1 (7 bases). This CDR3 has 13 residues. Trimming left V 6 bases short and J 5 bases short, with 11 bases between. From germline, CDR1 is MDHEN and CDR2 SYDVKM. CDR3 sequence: CASSQGGQNIQYF. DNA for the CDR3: TGTGCCAGCAGCCAGGGGGGCCAAAACATTCAGTACTTC.

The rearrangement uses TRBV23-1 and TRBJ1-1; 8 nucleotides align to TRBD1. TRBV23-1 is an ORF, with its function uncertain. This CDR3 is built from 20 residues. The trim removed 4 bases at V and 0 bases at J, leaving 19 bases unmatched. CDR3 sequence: CASSRKPPSGQGRMNTEAFF. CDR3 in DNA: TGCGCCAGCAGTCGCAAACCACCCTCCGGACAGGGACGAATGAACACTGAAGCTTTCTTT.

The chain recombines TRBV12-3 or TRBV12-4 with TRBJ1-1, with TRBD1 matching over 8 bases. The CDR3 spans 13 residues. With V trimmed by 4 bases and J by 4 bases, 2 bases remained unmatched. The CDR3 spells CASSYTGGTEAFF. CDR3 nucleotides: TGTGCCAGCAGTTATACAGGGGGCACTGAAGCTTTCTTT.

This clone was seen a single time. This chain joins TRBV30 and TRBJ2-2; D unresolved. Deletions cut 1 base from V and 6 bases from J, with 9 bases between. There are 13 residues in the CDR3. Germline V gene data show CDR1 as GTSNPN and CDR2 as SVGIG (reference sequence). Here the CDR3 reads CAWSGSGAGELFF. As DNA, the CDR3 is TGTGCCTGGAGTGGCTCCGGAGCCGGGGAGCTGTTTTTT.

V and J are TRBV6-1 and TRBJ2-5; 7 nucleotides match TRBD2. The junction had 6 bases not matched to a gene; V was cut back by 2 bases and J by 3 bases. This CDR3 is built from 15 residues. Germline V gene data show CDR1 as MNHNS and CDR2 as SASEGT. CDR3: CASSEFAGDEETQYF. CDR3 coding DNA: TGTGCCAGCAGTGAATTTGCGGGAGATGAAGAGACCCAGTACTTC.

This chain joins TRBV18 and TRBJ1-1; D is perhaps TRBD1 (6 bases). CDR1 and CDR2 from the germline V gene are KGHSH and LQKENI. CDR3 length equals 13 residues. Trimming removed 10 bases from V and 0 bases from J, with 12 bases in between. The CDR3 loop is CATKTGLNTEAFF. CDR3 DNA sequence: TGTGCCACCAAGACAGGATTGAACACTGAAGCTTTCTTT.

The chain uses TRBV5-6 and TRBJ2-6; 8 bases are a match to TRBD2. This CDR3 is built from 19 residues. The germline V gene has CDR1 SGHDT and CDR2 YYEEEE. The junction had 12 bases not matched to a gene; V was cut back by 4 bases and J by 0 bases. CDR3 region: CASSTAGLELSSGANVLTF. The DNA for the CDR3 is TGTGCCAGCAGCACGGCGGGACTAGAATTAAGCTCTGGGGCCAACGTCCTGACTTTC.

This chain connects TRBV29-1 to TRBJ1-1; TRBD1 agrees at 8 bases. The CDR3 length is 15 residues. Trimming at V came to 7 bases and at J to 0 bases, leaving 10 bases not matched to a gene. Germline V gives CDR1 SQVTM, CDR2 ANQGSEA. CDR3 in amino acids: CSAIGQGKLNTEAFF. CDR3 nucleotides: TGCAGCGCCATAGGACAGGGAAAATTGAACACTGAAGCTTTCTTT.

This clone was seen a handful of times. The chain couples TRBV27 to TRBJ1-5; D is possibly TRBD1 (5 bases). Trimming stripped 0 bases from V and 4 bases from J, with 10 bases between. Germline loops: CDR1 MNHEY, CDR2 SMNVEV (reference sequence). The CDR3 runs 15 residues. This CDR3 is CASSLSVAGNQPQHF. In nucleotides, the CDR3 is TGTGCCAGCAGTTTATCGGTGGCAGGGAATCAGCCCCAGCATTTT.

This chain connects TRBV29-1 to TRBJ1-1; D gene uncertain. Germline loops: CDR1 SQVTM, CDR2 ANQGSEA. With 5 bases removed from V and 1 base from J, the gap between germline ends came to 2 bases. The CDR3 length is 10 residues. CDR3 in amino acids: CSVRNTEAFF. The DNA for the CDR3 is TGCAGCGTTCGGAACACTGAAGCTTTCTTT.

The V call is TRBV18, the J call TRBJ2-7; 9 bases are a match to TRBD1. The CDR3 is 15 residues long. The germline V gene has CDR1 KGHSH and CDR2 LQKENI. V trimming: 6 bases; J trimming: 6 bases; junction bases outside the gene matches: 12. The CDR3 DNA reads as TGTGCCAGCTCTCGTAGCCGGGACAGGGCCTCCGAGCAGTACTTC. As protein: CASSRSRDRASEQYF. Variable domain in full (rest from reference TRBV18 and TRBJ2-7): NAGVMQNPRHLVRRRGQEARLRCSPMKGHSHVYWYRQLPEEGLKFMVYLQKENIIDESGMPKERFSAEFPKEGPSILRIQQVVRGDSAAYFCASSRSRDRASEQYFGPGTRLTVT.

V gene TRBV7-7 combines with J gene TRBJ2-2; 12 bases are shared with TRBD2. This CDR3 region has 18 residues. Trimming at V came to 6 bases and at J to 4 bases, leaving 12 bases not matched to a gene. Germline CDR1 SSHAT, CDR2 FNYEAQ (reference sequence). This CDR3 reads CASSGLAGGPSSTGELFF. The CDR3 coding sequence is TGTGCCAGCAGTGGTCTAGCGGGAGGGCCGTCTTCCACCGGGGAGCTGTTTTTT.